This TCR beta chain was found in a study of blood T cell repertoires in COVID-19. Background on the study: PBMCs, B-cell-depleted T cells, or T cells provided the cDNA or gDNA that made up the material.

Grouping used clinical history reported by participants in a survey and questionnaire. In the source study's methods: Researchers report that nucleated cell counts were estimated from reference gene primer amplification. Some clones are missing from TCRdb's copy, which holds only in-frame ones; the method was immunoSEQ multiplex PCR. That table furnishes V, J and clone size, whereas the DNA furnished D and trimming. The sample includes 490,000 or so clones, around 85% of them seen just once. Trimming left V 6 bases short and J 7 bases short, with 12 bases between. Germline loops: CDR1 SNHLY, CDR2 FYNNEI. The CDR3 runs to 13 residues.

The rearrangement links TRBV2 to TRBJ1-4; D ambiguous. Sequenced: PBMCs or T cells enriched from blood (not recorded which). The source is a woman aged 60-70 years who had recovered from COVID-19. The CDR3 DNA reads TGTGCCAGCAGCCCCCTCGCGGGTGAAAAACTGTTTTTT. It is translated as CASSPLAGEKLFF.